A selection of T cell receptor beta chains follows, all from one sample in a study of T cell repertoires in cytomegalovirus infection. TCRdb re-derived calls from the reads in MiXCR, one entry per CDR3 protein. The sample carries about 450,000 distinct CDR3 sequences, 30% to 40% recorded once. The sequencing input was PBMCs. The source of these receptors is a human donor in good health (CMV status not recorded). Some clones in this sample may be carry-over from other donors' samples. Each CDR3 is given with its conserved first and last residue. A D gene is named only where the DNA matches it firmly. Clone sizes are given selectively: once, few, many, or a class where the clone is expanded.

D gene: -
V gene: TRBV5-6
J gene: TRBJ2-1
clone size: few
CDR3 protein: CASSPNFQGSYNEQFF
CDR3 DNA: TGTGCCAGCAGCCCGAACTTCCAGGGGTCGTACAATGAGCAGTTCTTC

D gene: -
V gene: TRBV19
J gene: TRBJ1-2
clone size: many
CDR3 protein: CASSIRVGYNQNYGYTF
CDR3 DNA: TGTGCCAGTAGTATACGGGTTGGCTACAACCAAAACTATGGCTACACCTTC

D gene: -
V gene: TRBV7-8
J gene: TRBJ1-1
clone size: -
CDR3 protein: CASSIAGWEGTEDFF
CDR3 DNA: TGTGCCAGCAGTATAGCAGGGTGGGAGGGCACTGAAGATTTCTTT

D gene: -
V gene: TRBV4-3
J gene: TRBJ1-6
clone size: -
CDR3 protein: CASSSAGSYNSPLHF
CDR3 DNA: TGCGCCAGCAGCTCGGCCGGGAGTTATAATTCACCCCTCCACTTT

D gene: TRBD1
V gene: TRBV6-6
J gene: TRBJ1-1
clone size: -
CDR3 protein: CASSPRRDRNTESFF
CDR3 DNA: TGTGCCAGCAGTCCTAGGAGGGACAGAAACACTGAATCTTTCTTT

D gene: -
V gene: TRBV7-9
J gene: TRBJ1-5
clone size: -
CDR3 protein: CASSSSRGDQPQHF
CDR3 DNA: TGTGCCAGCAGTTCCAGCCGGGGGGATCAGCCCCAGCATTTT

D gene: -
V gene: TRBV10-3
J gene: TRBJ2-7
clone size: -
CDR3 protein: CAISESGRGYEQYF
CDR3 DNA: TGTGCCATCAGTGAGTCGGGTAGGGGGTACGAGCAGTACTTC

D gene: TRBD1
V gene: TRBV19
J gene: TRBJ2-1
clone size: few
CDR3 protein: CASSMANPGTGAYNEQFF
CDR3 DNA: TGTGCCAGTAGTATGGCTAATCCCGGGACAGGGGCCTACAATGAGCAGTTCTTC

D gene: -
V gene: TRBV24-1
J gene: TRBJ2-1
clone size: -
CDR3 protein: CATSLGQGLSSYNEQFF
CDR3 DNA: TGTGCCACCAGTTTAGGGCAGGGGCTTAGCTCCTACAATGAGCAGTTCTTC

D gene: TRBD2
V gene: TRBV19
J gene: TRBJ2-1
clone size: few
CDR3 protein: CASSRGGGGVANEQFF
CDR3 DNA: TGTGCCAGTAGTAGAGGAGGCGGGGGGGTGGCCAATGAGCAGTTCTTC

D gene: -
V gene: TRBV12-3/TRBV12-4
J gene: TRBJ1-5
clone size: -
CDR3 protein: CASSPAGGAESQPQHF
CDR3 DNA: TGTGCCAGCAGCCCCGCGGGGGGGGCCGAGAGTCAGCCCCAGCATTTT

D gene: -
V gene: TRBV7-2
J gene: TRBJ1-2
clone size: many
CDR3 protein: CASSRGGGSWYGYTF
CDR3 DNA: TGTGCCAGCAGCCGAGGGGGGGGCTCGTGGTATGGCTACACCTTC

D gene: -
V gene: TRBV12-3/TRBV12-4
J gene: TRBJ1-1
clone size: few
CDR3 protein: CASSGGGRLNTEAFF
CDR3 DNA: TGTGCCAGCTCCGGGGGGGGCCGCTTGAACACTGAAGCTTTCTTT

D gene: TRBD1
V gene: TRBV18
J gene: TRBJ2-1
clone size: -
CDR3 protein: CASSLGQVYNEQFF
CDR3 DNA: TGTGCCAGCTCCCTCGGACAGGTTTACAATGAGCAGTTCTTC

D gene: TRBD2
V gene: TRBV5-1
J gene: TRBJ2-5
clone size: -
CDR3 protein: CASSTTSGQETQYF
CDR3 DNA: TGCGCCAGCAGCACTACTAGCGGACAAGAGACCCAGTACTTC

D gene: TRBD1
V gene: TRBV20-1
J gene: TRBJ1-6
clone size: -
CDR3 protein: CSARDINRGSNSPLHF
CDR3 DNA: TGCAGTGCTAGAGACATTAACAGGGGTTCAAATTCACCCCTCCACTTT

D gene: -
V gene: TRBV6-1
J gene: TRBJ1-4
clone size: few
CDR3 protein: CASSDGARTLQFGKLFF
CDR3 DNA: TGTGCCAGCAGTGATGGTGCCCGGACCCTCCAATTTGGAAAACTGTTTTTT

D gene: TRBD1
V gene: TRBV2
J gene: TRBJ2-7
clone size: -
CDR3 protein: CASRKTGGAYEQYF
CDR3 DNA: TGTGCCAGCCGAAAGACAGGGGGCGCGTACGAGCAGTACTTC

D gene: TRBD2
V gene: TRBV29-1
J gene: TRBJ2-7
clone size: once
CDR3 protein: CSVSLAGRAYEQYF
CDR3 DNA: TGCAGCGTCTCACTAGCGGGGAGGGCCTACGAGCAGTACTTC

D gene: TRBD1
V gene: TRBV4-1
J gene: TRBJ1-1
clone size: -
CDR3 protein: CASSQVLRDRDDEAFF
CDR3 DNA: TGCGCCAGCAGCCAAGTTCTCCGGGACAGGGACGATGAAGCTTTCTTT

D gene: TRBD1
V gene: TRBV7-2
J gene: TRBJ1-1
clone size: many
CDR3 protein: CASSLFRGQGENTEAFF
CDR3 DNA: TGTGCCAGCAGCTTATTTCGAGGACAGGGTGAGAACACTGAAGCTTTCTTT

D gene: TRBD1
V gene: TRBV29-1
J gene: TRBJ2-2
clone size: -
CDR3 protein: CSLRTGSPGELFF
CDR3 DNA: TGCAGCTTAAGGACAGGCAGTCCCGGGGAGCTGTTTTTT

D gene: -
V gene: TRBV6-5
J gene: TRBJ2-7
clone size: -
CDR3 protein: CASSYSLARRNEQYF
CDR3 DNA: TGTGCCAGCAGTTACTCTTTGGCTAGGAGGAACGAGCAGTACTTC

D gene: -
V gene: TRBV5-4
J gene: TRBJ2-1
clone size: few
CDR3 protein: CASTSQGSYNEQFF
CDR3 DNA: TGTGCCAGCACGTCCCAGGGCTCCTACAATGAGCAGTTCTTC

D gene: -
V gene: TRBV6-5
J gene: TRBJ2-1
clone size: -
CDR3 protein: CASRNRIPYNEQFF
CDR3 DNA: TGTGCCAGCAGGAACAGAATTCCCTACAATGAGCAGTTCTTC

D gene: TRBD1
V gene: TRBV6-2/TRBV6-3
J gene: TRBJ1-1
clone size: -
CDR3 protein: CASSYSTGVNTEAFF
CDR3 DNA: TGTGCCAGCAGTTACTCGACAGGGGTGAACACTGAAGCTTTCTTT

D gene: -
V gene: TRBV7-2
J gene: TRBJ1-3
clone size: once
CDR3 protein: CASSLDGSVNTIYF
CDR3 DNA: TGTGCCAGCAGTTTGGACGGCTCTGTAAACACCATATATTTT

D gene: -
V gene: TRBV5-6
J gene: TRBJ2-1
clone size: -
CDR3 protein: CASSFLLKIDRFSHNEQFF
CDR3 DNA: TGTGCCAGCAGCTTCCTACTCAAAATCGACAGGTTTTCCCACAATGAGCAGTTCTTC

D gene: -
V gene: TRBV5-4
J gene: TRBJ2-2
clone size: -
CDR3 protein: CASSFRGARDTGELFF
CDR3 DNA: TGTGCCAGCAGCTTTCGGGGGGCTCGGGACACCGGGGAGCTGTTTTTT

D gene: -
V gene: TRBV7-9
J gene: TRBJ2-3
clone size: -
CDR3 protein: CASSLISSRTQYF
CDR3 DNA: TGTGCCAGCAGCTTAATTAGCTCTAGGACGCAGTATTTT

D gene: TRBD2
V gene: TRBV7-3
J gene: TRBJ2-3
clone size: many
CDR3 protein: CASSLAGGVVLEGTDTQYF
CDR3 DNA: TGTGCCAGCAGCTTGGCGGGGGGGGTAGTCTTAGAAGGCACAGATACGCAGTATTTT

D gene: -
V gene: TRBV7-2
J gene: TRBJ1-2
clone size: many
CDR3 protein: CASSLGGSYYGYTF
CDR3 DNA: TGTGCCAGCAGCTTAGGGGGGAGCTACTATGGCTACACCTTC

D gene: -
V gene: TRBV6-2/TRBV6-3
J gene: TRBJ2-1
clone size: -
CDR3 protein: CASTGHYDEQFF
CDR3 DNA: TGTGCCAGCACCGGACACTACGATGAGCAGTTCTTC

D gene: TRBD1
V gene: TRBV29-1
J gene: TRBJ2-7
clone size: -
CDR3 protein: CSVAWDREPYEQYF
CDR3 DNA: TGCAGCGTCGCCTGGGACAGGGAACCCTACGAGCAGTACTTC

D gene: -
V gene: TRBV28
J gene: TRBJ1-6
clone size: many
CDR3 protein: CASRGEGSYNSPLHF
CDR3 DNA: TGTGCCAGCAGGGGGGAGGGGTCCTATAATTCACCCCTCCACTTT

D gene: -
V gene: TRBV28
J gene: TRBJ1-3
clone size: few
CDR3 protein: CASSPEGYSSGNTIYF
CDR3 DNA: TGTGCCAGCAGTCCAGAGGGATATAGCTCTGGAAACACCATATATTTT

D gene: TRBD2
V gene: TRBV5-1
J gene: TRBJ2-7
clone size: -
CDR3 protein: CASSLAAVLAGIYEQYF
CDR3 DNA: TGCGCCAGCAGCTTGGCTGCTGTACTAGCGGGCATCTACGAGCAGTACTTC

D gene: TRBD2
V gene: TRBV14
J gene: TRBJ2-3
clone size: -
CDR3 protein: CASSQGDYGADTQYF
CDR3 DNA: TGTGCCAGCAGCCAGGGGGACTACGGCGCAGATACGCAGTATTTT

D gene: -
V gene: TRBV6-1
J gene: TRBJ2-2
clone size: many
CDR3 protein: CASSERQWVNGELFF
CDR3 DNA: TGTGCCAGCAGTGAAAGACAGTGGGTGAACGGGGAGCTGTTTTTT

D gene: TRBD1
V gene: TRBV12-3/TRBV12-4
J gene: TRBJ2-3
clone size: few
CDR3 protein: CASKYDRVPTDTQYF
CDR3 DNA: TGTGCCAGCAAGTATGACAGGGTACCCACAGATACGCAGTATTTT

D gene: -
V gene: TRBV7-2
J gene: TRBJ2-3
clone size: few
CDR3 protein: CASSRPRQSTDTQYF
CDR3 DNA: TGTGCCAGCTCCAGGCCGCGACAAAGCACAGATACGCAGTATTTT

D gene: TRBD2
V gene: TRBV7-4
J gene: TRBJ2-3
clone size: few
CDR3 protein: CASSLTSGVAADTQYF
CDR3 DNA: TGTGCCAGCAGCTTGACTAGCGGGGTGGCGGCAGATACGCAGTATTTT

D gene: -
V gene: TRBV2
J gene: TRBJ2-3
clone size: -
CDR3 protein: CASTSTQYF
CDR3 DNA: TGTGCCAGCACGAGTACGCAGTATTTT

D gene: -
V gene: TRBV11-2
J gene: TRBJ2-2
clone size: -
CDR3 protein: CASSLTATTTNTGELFF
CDR3 DNA: TGTGCCAGCAGCTTAACGGCGACTACTACAAACACCGGGGAGCTGTTTTTT

D gene: TRBD1
V gene: TRBV7-7
J gene: TRBJ2-2
clone size: few
CDR3 protein: CASSQGGRGQSGELFF
CDR3 DNA: TGTGCTAGCAGCCAAGGAGGAAGGGGGCAAAGCGGGGAGCTGTTTTTT